The source of this TCR beta chain is a study of blood T cell repertoires in COVID-19 (dated by TCRdb to about 2020). About the study as a whole: Samples covering the acute and convalescent phases of COVID-19 were provided by collaborators in the United States, Italy and Spain. Where available, HLA class I and class II types were taken from metadata supplied by the sample provider and were not determined by assay-based typing. The material from the prospective study consisted of cDNA or gDNA derived from T cells, B-cell-depleted T cells, or PBMCs. The repertoires were released in a freely available public database intended as a resource for research on the immune response to SARS-CoV-2. The dataset comprised deeply sampled blood TCRbeta repertoires from subjects exposed to, actively infected with, or recovered from COVID-19. Samples came from the ongoing ImmuneRACE study (first 160 participants) plus 1,254 subjects from 6 global collaborators. Nearly every sample came with metadata listing a de-identified subject ID, COVID-19 status, age in years and sex.

This clone was observed a single time. Its specific antigen is unknown. Base qualities were left out, and no much larger clone turns up one base away. TCRbeta CDR3 regions were amplified from genomic DNA by means of the immunoSEQ Assay, a bias-controlled multiplex PCR. Per the original workflow: The number of nucleated cells in each sample was estimated from the amplification of reference gene primers within the assay. Sequence reads were collapsed and filtered to measure the absolute abundance of every unique TCRbeta CDR3 rearrangement. For each sample, productive Simpson clonality was calculated by taking the square root of Simpson's diversity index across productive rearrangements. TCRdb provides this immuneACCESS table in a form limited to in-frame rearrangements. Some clones are lacking; in checked studies, under half of them reflect an unresolved V gene, and why the rest are absent is not known. The DNA gave D and trimming, while V, J and clone size come from that table. Counted in this sample were a few hundred thousand clones; about 88% of them appeared once. 1.4% to 1.5% of the sample is in the top ten clones.

In the prospective study, participants were roughly 18 to 100 years old, resided in fewer than 25 geographic areas of the United States, and were enrolled through a virtual design. In the prospective study, cohorts were assigned on the basis of participant-reported clinical history obtained from a screening survey and a study questionnaire. Exposed participants had been in contact, within 2 weeks of entering the study, with a person who had a PCR-confirmed or clinician-diagnosed case of COVID-19. Each participant in the prospective study had whole blood, serum and a nasopharyngeal or oropharyngeal swab collected by mobile phlebotomists. Over a 2-month period, participants in the prospective study had the option of providing additional blood draws and questionnaires. Blood samples from the prospective study were shipped frozen or at room temperature prior to DNA extraction. What the authors observed across the whole study: Clinical and demographic metadata were provided uncurated, with the amount varying by source and participant.

The CDR3 goes from the cysteine to the phenylalanine over 15 residues. The CDR3 DNA has 45 bases and is translated from base 1. Taken from the germline V gene, the CDR1 and CDR2 loops are SGHAT and FQNNGV. Ends trimmed: V by 2 bases, J by 1 base; bases unmatched to a gene: 3. The sample comprised PBMCs or T cells enriched from blood (not recorded which). The chain uses TRBV11-2 and TRBJ2-7; the central 9 bases match TRBD1. The TCR originated in a young woman who had been exposed to COVID-19. The CDR3 here reads CASSLMGQGSYEQYF. The DNA sequence is TGTGCCAGCAGCTTAATGGGACAGGGTTCCTACGAGCAGTACTTC.